This TCR beta chain is drawn from a study of blood T cell repertoires in COVID-19. With V trimmed by 3 bases and J by 5 bases, 9 bases remained unmatched. Germline loops: CDR1 SGHAT, CDR2 FQNNGV. The CDR3 contains 15 residues. Here immunoSEQ multiplex PCR was the method, and the copy in TCRdb shows in-frame clones only, minus some. This sample yields 60,000 or so clones, of which about 73% are seen a single time; 28% belongs to the top ten. This clone was picked up a small number of times. This clonotype was obtained from a woman of 80 years or more with acute or convalescent COVID-19. Material for sequencing was peripheral blood. This chain uses TRBV11-2 with TRBJ2-5; 7 bases match TRBD2. This chain's CDR3 is CASSFSPGGGETQYF. The CDR3 nucleotides are TGTGCCAGCAGCTTTTCCCCGGGAGGAGGGGAGACCCAGTACTTC.